These T cell receptor beta chains were read from a single sample in a study of cytomegalovirus exposure and HLA in healthy donors. Some clones are missing from TCRdb's copy, which holds only in-frame ones; the method was immunoSEQ multiplex PCR. Of under 90,000 clones listed, 60% to 80% are singletons. Sequencing input: PBMCs. Receptor source: a man aged 35 to 55 in good health and CMV-seronegative. Both conserved end residues are part of each CDR3. A D gene is named only where the DNA matches it firmly. Where a row states a size, it is once, few, many or the class of an expanded clone; other rows omit it.

>few|TRBV4-2|TRBD1|TRBJ1-1
CASSQDTRDRGFPEAFF
TGTGCCAGCAGCCAAGATACTCGGGACAGGGGTTTCCCTGAAGCTTTCTTT
>once|TRBV10-3|.|TRBJ2-7
CAISVASAQEKYF
TGTGCCATCAGTGTCGCTAGCGCCCAAGAGAAGTACTTC
>.|TRBV4-1|TRBD1|TRBJ1-4
CASSQHGQGAGEKLFF
TGCGCCAGCAGCCAACATGGACAGGGGGCAGGTGAAAAACTGTTTTTT
>.|TRBV28|TRBD1|TRBJ2-2
CASSPYRGFGELFF
TGTGCCAGCAGTCCTTACAGGGGTTTTGGGGAGCTGTTTTTT
>few|TRBV28|.|TRBJ1-1
CASSLSDLVMNTEAFF
TGTGCCAGCAGTTTATCAGACCTAGTCATGAACACTGAAGCTTTCTTT
>.|TRBV7-9|.|TRBJ1-6
CASSPDNRNSPLHF
TGTGCCAGCAGCCCCGACAACCGGAATTCACCCCTCCACTTT
>.|TRBV5-4|.|TRBJ2-7
CASSRSHEQYF
TGTGCCAGCAGCCGTAGCCACGAGCAGTACTTC
>.|TRBV6-5|TRBD2|TRBJ2-1
CASSQTSELYNEQFF
TGTGCCAGCAGTCAGACTAGCGAGTTATACAATGAGCAGTTCTTC
>.|TRBV6-4|.|TRBJ1-2
CASSANRNYGYTF
TGTGCCAGCAGTGCTAACAGGAACTATGGCTACACCTTC
>.|TRBV11-2|.|TRBJ2-2
CASTPAYGNTGELFF
TGTGCCAGCACACCAGCGTACGGTAACACCGGGGAGCTGTTTTTT
>medium-sized|TRBV9|TRBD1|TRBJ2-7
CASSPAGTGGGEQYF
TGTGCCAGCAGCCCCGCCGGGACAGGGGGCGGCGAGCAGTACTTC
>.|TRBV19|.|TRBJ2-7
CASSIRLSYEQYF
TGTGCCAGTAGTATACGACTCTCCTACGAGCAGTACTTC
>.|TRBV10-3|.|TRBJ1-5
CAISEQGKSNQPQHF
TGTGCCATCAGTGAACAGGGTAAAAGCAATCAGCCCCAGCATTTT
>.|TRBV7-9|TRBD1|TRBJ2-2
CASSTGTGLNTGELFF
TGTGCCAGCAGCACCGGGACAGGACTTAACACCGGGGAGCTGTTTTTT
>.|TRBV15|.|TRBJ1-1
CATSKGEIPYTEAFF
TGTGCCACCAGCAAAGGGGAAATACCTTACACTGAAGCTTTCTTT
>.|TRBV28|.|TRBJ2-7
CASSPGTTDLYEQYF
TGTGCCAGCAGTCCCGGGACAACGGACCTCTACGAGCAGTACTTC
>once|TRBV19|.|TRBJ1-6
CASRLDWNSPLHF
TGTGCCAGTAGACTGGACTGGAATTCACCCCTCCACTTT
>.|TRBV5-6|TRBD1|TRBJ1-2
CASSDGTGGQLGYTF
TGTGCCAGCAGCGACGGGACAGGGGGACAATTGGGCTACACCTTC
>.|TRBV7-9|TRBD2|TRBJ2-5
CASSTLAGNYQETQYF
TGTGCCAGCAGCACTCTAGCGGGGAACTACCAAGAGACCCAGTACTTC
>.|TRBV7-3|TRBD1|TRBJ2-1
CASSRATGNEQFF
TGTGCCAGCAGCCGGGCGACAGGGAATGAGCAGTTCTTC
>.|TRBV28|.|TRBJ2-1
CASSLGSSYNEQFF
TGTGCCAGCAGTTTGGGCAGTTCGTACAATGAGCAGTTCTTC
>.|TRBV5-4|.|TRBJ2-7
CASSLGRDSSYEQYF
TGTGCCAGCAGCTTGGGGCGGGACAGCTCCTACGAGCAGTACTTC
>once|TRBV6-1|TRBD1|TRBJ2-7
CASIRGQDGGYEQYF
TGTGCCAGCATTCGAGGACAGGACGGAGGCTACGAGCAGTACTTC
>.|TRBV7-2|.|TRBJ1-2
CASSLAEQFYGYTF
TGTGCCAGCAGCTTAGCGGAACAGTTCTATGGCTACACCTTC
>few|TRBV6-1|TRBD1|TRBJ2-2
CASRGQGLVTGELFF
TGTGCCAGCAGAGGACAGGGCTTGGTCACCGGGGAGCTGTTTTTT
>few|TRBV6-5|TRBD1|TRBJ1-6
CASSYRGRNSPLHF
TGTGCCAGCAGTTACAGGGGGCGAAATTCACCCCTCCACTTT
>.|TRBV7-2|TRBD2|TRBJ2-3
CASSSPAPSGRLDTQYF
TGTGCCAGCAGCTCCCCCGCCCCTAGCGGGAGGCTGGATACGCAGTATTTT
>.|TRBV9|.|TRBJ2-7
CASSFGSVSSYEQYF
TGTGCCAGCAGCTTCGGCAGCGTGAGCTCCTACGAGCAGTACTTC
>.|TRBV6-1|TRBD1|TRBJ2-7
CASSELGTGEYYEQYF
TGTGCCAGCAGTGAGCTAGGGACAGGCGAATACTACGAGCAGTACTTC
>.|TRBV27|.|TRBJ1-2
CASSGHGPYGYTF
TGTGCCAGCAGCGGACATGGACCCTATGGCTACACCTTC
>.|TRBV4-2|.|TRBJ2-7
CASSQFGPEAGLTLAYF
TGTGCCAGCAGCCAATTTGGGCCGGAAGCGGGCCTAACCTTAGCGTACTTC
>.|TRBV6-5|TRBD2|TRBJ2-1
CASSYELAGAEQFF
TGTGCCAGCAGTTACGAACTAGCGGGGGCCGAGCAGTTCTTC
>.|TRBV11-2|TRBD1|TRBJ1-4
CASSLDEGTGRYEKLFF
TGTGCCAGCAGCTTAGATGAAGGGACAGGGAGGTATGAAAAACTGTTTTTT
>.|TRBV27|TRBD1|TRBJ2-1
CASSSGDRGNNEQFF
TGTGCCAGCAGTTCTGGGGACAGGGGTAACAATGAGCAGTTCTTC
>.|TRBV2|.|TRBJ1-1
CASSWAADMNTEAFF
TGTGCCAGTTCTTGGGCAGCTGATATGAACACTGAAGCTTTCTTT
>.|TRBV28|.|TRBJ1-1
CASTSGGSIRAFF
TGTGCCAGCACCTCGGGAGGCTCCATTCGGGCTTTCTTT
>.|TRBV5-1|TRBD2|TRBJ2-3
CASSFRWTSGRDTQYF
TGCGCCAGCAGCTTCCGCTGGACTAGCGGGAGAGATACGCAGTATTTT
>.|TRBV4-1|.|TRBJ2-7
CASSQGLQERGEQYF
TGCGCCAGCAGCCAAGGCCTGCAGGAAAGGGGCGAGCAGTACTTC
>.|TRBV4-1|.|TRBJ2-3
CASSGSRTDTQYF
TGCGCCAGCAGCGGGAGTCGGACAGATACGCAGTATTTT
>.|TRBV18|.|TRBJ1-1
CASSPRTAGTEAFF
TGTGCCAGCTCACCGCGGACAGCCGGCACTGAAGCTTTCTTT
>.|TRBV29-1|TRBD1|TRBJ1-2
CGVPAGTGLRYTF
TGCGGCGTTCCCGCCGGGACAGGGTTGCGCTACACCTTC
>.|TRBV9|.|TRBJ1-3
CASSVAGTGNTIYF
TGTGCCAGCAGCGTGGCAGGGACTGGAAACACCATATATTTT
>.|TRBV7-2|.|TRBJ2-1
CASSQVPGLLNNEQFF
TGTGCCAGCAGCCAAGTGCCGGGACTTTTAAACAATGAGCAGTTCTTC
>.|TRBV7-9|TRBD1|TRBJ1-2
CASRAGQWYGYTF
TGTGCCAGCAGGGCGGGACAGTGGTATGGCTACACCTTC
>.|TRBV9|.|TRBJ2-4
CASSVETAENIQYF
TGTGCCAGCAGCGTAGAGACAGCCGAAAACATTCAGTACTTC
>.|TRBV19|TRBD1|TRBJ2-7
CASSKGSAPGGEQYF
TGTGCCAGTAGTAAAGGCTCCGCTCCAGGGGGTGAGCAGTACTTC
>.|TRBV29-1|TRBD1|TRBJ1-1
CSAPDREGTEAFF
TGCAGCGCTCCGGACAGGGAGGGAACTGAAGCTTTCTTT
>once|TRBV4-2|.|TRBJ1-1
CASSQVVEELNTEAFF
TGTGCCAGCAGCCAAGTAGTCGAGGAGTTGAACACTGAAGCTTTCTTT
>.|TRBV29-1|TRBD2|TRBJ2-1
CSARLAGEQFF
TGCAGCGCCCGACTAGCGGGGGAGCAGTTCTTC
>.|TRBV6-5|.|TRBJ1-6
CASSYWGRRDSPLHF
TGTGCCAGCAGTTATTGGGGGCGCCGGGATTCACCCCTCCACTTT
>.|TRBV25-1|TRBD1|TRBJ1-6
CASSGRGNSPLHF
TGTGCCAGCAGTGGCAGGGGGAATTCACCCCTCCACTTT
>.|TRBV28|.|TRBJ1-5
CASSPAGERNQPQHF
TGTGCCAGCAGCCCAGCGGGCGAACGCAATCAGCCCCAGCATTTT
>.|TRBV2|.|TRBJ1-5
CASSGGRGRGQPQHF
TGTGCCAGCAGTGGAGGGAGGGGTCGAGGTCAGCCCCAGCATTTT
>few|TRBV2|TRBD2|TRBJ2-1
CASSPGTSYRFF
TGTGCCAGCAGCCCCGGGACTAGCTATCGGTTCTTC
>.|TRBV5-4|TRBD1|TRBJ1-1
CASSETGPEAFF
TGTGCCAGCAGCGAGACAGGGCCTGAAGCTTTCTTT
>.|TRBV6-6|.|TRBJ1-5
CASSYSEGGQPQHF
TGTGCCAGCAGTTACTCGGAAGGGGGTCAGCCCCAGCATTTT
>.|TRBV6-6|.|TRBJ1-5
CASSYSSRGQPQHF
TGTGCCAGCAGTTACTCGAGCAGGGGACAGCCCCAGCATTTT
>.|TRBV2|TRBD1|TRBJ2-3
CASRVGTEDTQYF
TGTGCCAGCAGGGTTGGGACAGAGGATACGCAGTATTTT
>.|TRBV6-4|TRBD2|TRBJ2-1
CASSRTSGGGNEQFF
TGTGCCAGCAGCAGAACTAGCGGGGGGGGCAATGAGCAGTTCTTC